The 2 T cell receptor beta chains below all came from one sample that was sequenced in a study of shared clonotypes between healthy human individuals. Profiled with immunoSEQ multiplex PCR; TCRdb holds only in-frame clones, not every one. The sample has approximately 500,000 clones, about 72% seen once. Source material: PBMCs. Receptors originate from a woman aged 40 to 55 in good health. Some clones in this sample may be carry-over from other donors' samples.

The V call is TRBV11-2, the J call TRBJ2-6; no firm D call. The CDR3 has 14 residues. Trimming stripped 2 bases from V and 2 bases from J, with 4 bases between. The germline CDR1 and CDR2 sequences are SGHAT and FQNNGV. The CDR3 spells CASSLNPGANVLTF. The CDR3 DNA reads TGTGCCAGCAGCTTAAACCCTGGGGCCAACGTCCTGACTTTC.

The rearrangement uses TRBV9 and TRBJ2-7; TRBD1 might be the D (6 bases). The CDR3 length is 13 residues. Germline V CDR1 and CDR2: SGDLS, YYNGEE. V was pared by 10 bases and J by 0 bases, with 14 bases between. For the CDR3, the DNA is TGTGCCGGAGGAGACAGGAGCTCCTACGAGCAGTACTTC. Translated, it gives CAGGDRSSYEQYF.